The rows below give T cell receptor beta chains drawn from one sample of a study of cytomegalovirus exposure and HLA in healthy donors. Using immunoSEQ multiplex PCR, the repertoire was profiled, and TCRdb retains in-frame clones only, with some absent. The repertoire includes more than 150,000 clones, roughly four fifths of them detected once, and about 1.6% sits in the top ten. The sample comprised PBMCs. The origin of the receptors is a man aged 50-59 years in good health and CMV-seronegative. The conserved cysteine and the conserved F or W are not part of the CDR3 here. D genes are given only for firm matches.

ASSYSGRRAGETQY TRBV6-5 NA
ASSSPPREQF TRBV28 NA
ASSQGASGAGANVLT TRBV19 TRBD1
ATSRARRNTIY TRBV15 NA
ASSPSPGTSGGRAKNIQY TRBV19 TRBD2
ASSPGLTERAEAF TRBV18 NA
ASSFFVQGPTGELF TRBV7-2 NA
ASSSGLAASYNEQF TRBV5-4 TRBD2
ASSPQGGGTEAF TRBV6-5 TRBD1
APGSDYEQY TRBV10-1 NA
ASARGGTQETQY TRBV5-1 NA
ASSLRTWGQRIYGYT TRBV4-1 TRBD1
ASSRQGGLGEQY TRBV14 TRBD1
ASSLVTFLSGDRKNIQY TRBV7-9 TRBD1
ASSLVLAGFNTGELF TRBV5-1 TRBD2
ASSAELSNLYEQY TRBV18 NA
ASSLGRADTQY TRBV7-2 NA
ASSLTSLSSYNEQF TRBV7-9 TRBD2
ASSLRWDRHNYGYT TRBV7-2 TRBD1
ASSSGLSGEQF TRBV6-6 NA
AISEVAGVDEQY TRBV10-3 TRBD2
ASSPTTRDSPSLQY TRBV23-1 TRBD1
ASSLGGVRNEQF TRBV6-5 TRBD2
ASSPGPGLEQY TRBV7-2 NA
ASSEKPTGIVVGANEKLF TRBV2 NA
AIRSGGRGLAGGRTDTQY TRBV10-3 TRBD2
ASGPLEQGSYEQY TRBV5-1 NA
ASSQFLAGPNEQF TRBV5-1 TRBD2
ASEIYRGTGDEKLF TRBV7-9 TRBD1
ASSQERSGNTIY TRBV4-2 NA
ASSEGTSFRETQY TRBV6-1 TRBD2
ASSPGQGGRNEQF TRBV7-3 TRBD1
ASSPGDRAGGYT TRBV4-2 TRBD1
AISEQGAWHEQY TRBV10-3 TRBD1
ASSPRTSGFYEQY TRBV5-1 TRBD2
ASRPGLAGGPGTGELF TRBV7-2 TRBD2
ASRTGNLDTIY TRBV6-1 TRBD1
ASSYTAGGTTDTQY TRBV6-6 TRBD2
AISVYGTYEQY TRBV10-3 NA
ASSDRTGHQPQH TRBV6-5 TRBD1